This TCR beta chain was found in a study of spatial heterogeneity in lung cancer (dated by TCRdb to the late 2010s). Regarding the complete study: Beta-chain transcripts were consistently detected in greater numbers than alpha-chain transcripts, which likely reflects a higher abundance of beta-chain transcripts. In tumor regions, TCR transcript counts showed a strong correlation with a T cell transcriptional module score derived from matched bulk RNA-seq. In the raw uncorrected reads, each unique combination of TCR and UMI appeared on average more than ten times. Nonsynonymous mutation counts, determined by whole-exome sequencing of tumor tissue, were related to TCR repertoire features. In non-small cell lung cancer, the study quantitatively compared TCR alpha and beta repertoires across several tumor regions, matched nontumor lung, and blood. At surgery, fewer than 250 tumor regions, around 65 matched nontumor lung samples and 56 PBMC samples were TCR-sequenced for both alpha and beta chains.

Study-level results and caveats: The number of expanded intratumoral alpha and beta TCRs correlated with the tumor nonsynonymous mutation count. Confirming at a functional level the hypothesis that regional TCRs recognize regional mutations was considered to require additional single-cell paired TCR alpha and beta sequencing. Counts of ubiquitous and regional expanded TCRs correlated with counts of ubiquitous and regional nonsynonymous mutations, respectively. Estimated TCR-seq coverage of tumor T cells was only 5.5% to 8% for alpha chains and roughly 13% for beta chains.

This clonotype has just a few counts. No cognate antigen has been identified for it. Nothing much larger sits one base from this clone, and base qualities are not available. The meaning of the sample's time point label: sample taken at primary tumor resection. Samples were obtained from roughly 72 patients with early-stage, untreated non-small cell lung cancer from the lung TRACERx cohort. Whole RNA extracted from tumor and nontumor lung tissue, or from cryopreserved PBMC samples, was used for TCR sequencing without cell sorting. A patient was chosen for TCR sequencing only when enough RNA was available from at least two tumor regions. A lung pathologist reviewed the tumor and adjacent nontumor lung specimens before the specimens were selected. Library preparation used 5' RACE. Reads for this sample came from a NextSeq 500. In the TCR library protocol, a unique molecular identifier was attached to each TCR cDNA molecule so that PCR and sequencing errors could be corrected. Regarding the original processing steps: TCR identification, UMI-based error correction and CDR3 extraction were all carried out with Decombinator tools. TCRs above a frequency of 2 per 1,000, corresponding to the top 1% of the tumor frequency distribution, were defined as expanded. Expanded tumor TCRs were classed as regional if statistically deemed absent (corrected P<0.05) from at least one tumor region, otherwise ubiquitous. Renyi diversity was calculated using the R vegan package after each repertoire was subsampled 100 times to 5,000 TCRs. CDR3 similarity networks were constructed using string-kernel similarity of amino acid triplets, with links drawn between CDR3s whose pairwise similarity was above 0.82. The raw public reads went through TCRdb reprocessing: fastp at Q25, MiXCR clone calling, in-frame beta chains kept. When rows share a CDR3 protein, they turn into one entry using the most common DNA and genes. The V and J calls and clone size are TCRdb's, not the authors'. In this sample the table shows some 15,000 distinct CDR3 sequences, roughly 5.2% of which occur a single time. The ten largest clones add up to more than 30% of the sample.

Based on the germline V gene (reference sequence), the CDR1 and CDR2 sequences are LNHDA and SQIVND. V gives up 4 bases and J gives up 2 bases, and the segment between their germline ends measures 14 bases. From the cysteine through the phenylalanine, the CDR3 covers 16 amino acids. Only the CDR3 portion is preserved as DNA: 48 bases, with reading frame beginning at the first base. Recombination joined TRBV19 with TRBJ1-4; a weak D assignment points to TRBD1 (5 bases agree). The material was lung tumor tissue, obtained at surgery. The source is a male donor with early-stage non-small cell lung cancer. DNA sequence: TGTGCCAGTAGTACGTCAGGGCGAGCGACTAATGAAAAACTGTTTTTT. Translation gives CASSTSGRATNEKLFF. Extended through the reference TRBV19 and TRBJ1-4 proteins, this CDR3 yields the full variable domain: DGGITQSPKYLFRKEGQNVTLSCEQNLNHDAMYWYRQDPGQGLRLIYYSQIVNDFQKGDIAEGYSVSREKKESFPLTVTSAQKNPTAFYLCASSTSGRATNEKLFFGSGTQLSVL.